Following are 18 T cell receptor beta chains from one sample sequenced in a study of beta chain features in type 1 diabetes. What was sequenced were expressed TCRB transcripts, since all of the isolated RNA had been reverse transcribed. Measured with immunoSEQ multiplex PCR; TCRdb has only the in-frame clones, and not every one. The sample records around 250,000 clones, about 71% being singletons. Sequenced sample: naive CD4+ T cells from blood. These receptors were taken from a man aged 25 to 40 in good health.

This rearrangement joins TRBV30 to TRBJ1-1, with TRBD1 as a possible D gene (6 bases). V was cut by 2 bases and J by 3 bases, with 10 bases left in between. This CDR3 comprises 13 residues. The germline V gene encodes CDR1 GTSNPN and CDR2 SVGIG (reference sequence). The CDR3 nucleotides are TGTGCCTGGAGTTTGTCAGGGGACACTGAAGCTTTCTTT. The encoded protein is CAWSLSGDTEAFF. The full variable domain, completed using reference TRBV30 and TRBJ1-1, is SQTIHQWPATLVQPVGSPLSLECTVEGTSNPNLYWYRQAAGRGLQLLFYSVGIGQISSEVPQNLSASRPQDRQFILSSKKLLLSDSGFYLCAWSLSGDTEAFFGQGTRLTVV.

The chain couples TRBV11-2 to TRBJ2-7; no reliable D call. Germline V CDR1 and CDR2: SGHAT, FQNNGV. V lost 5 bases and J 8 bases, leaving 10 bases between the germline ends. This CDR3 is 11 amino acids long. Here the CDR3 DNA reads TGTGCCAGCAGCCCGCAGATTAAGCAGTACTTC. This codes for CASSPQIKQYF.

The rearrangement joins TRBV5-8 to TRBJ2-2; D is ambiguous. CDR1 is SGHTS and CDR2 is YDEGEE in the germline V gene. Trimming pared 4 bases from V and 7 bases from J, leaving 11 bases between. The CDR3 covers 13 residues. The CDR3 DNA reads TGTGCCAGCAGCAGGGCTCGGAACGGGGAGCTGTTTTTT. This gives the protein CASSRARNGELFF. The full variable domain, in which reference TRBV5-8 and TRBJ2-2 provide the parts outside the CDR3, is EAGVTQSPTHLIKTRGQQATLRCSPISGHTSVYWYQQALGLGLQFLLWYDEGEERNRGNFPPRFSGRQFPNYSSELNVNALELEDSALYLCASSRARNGELFFGEGSRLTVL.

This clone has a handful of counts. The chain couples TRBV30 to TRBJ1-2; possible D gene TRBD1, 6 bases. Germline V gene sequence: CDR1 GTSNPN, CDR2 SVGIG (reference sequence). V was cut by 1 base and J by 4 bases, with 16 bases left in between. The CDR3 totals 15 residues. The DNA for the CDR3 is TGTGCCTGGAGTGCCCAACAGGGAGGGGGCTATGGCTACACCTTC. Protein sequence: CAWSAQQGGGYGYTF.

CDR3 DNA: TGTGCCAGCTCACTTCCGGGACAGGTGAACACTGAAGCTTTCTTT. It encodes CASSLPGQVNTEAFF. The rearrangement uses TRBV18 and TRBJ1-1, with 8 nucleotides matching TRBD1. Looked up from germline, CDR1 is KGHSH and CDR2 is LQKENI. The CDR3 has 15 residues. The V and J ends lost 4 bases and 0 bases, in that order; junction bases with no gene match: 4.

The genes are TRBV30 and TRBJ1-3, with D uncertain. Germline assignment: CDR1 GTSNPN and CDR2 SVGIG (reference sequence). V lost 8 bases and J 2 bases, leaving 13 bases between the germline ends. The CDR3 totals 13 residues. The CDR3 reads CALLGSAGNTIYF. In DNA form, the CDR3 reads TGTGCCCTTCTGGGGTCGGCTGGAAACACCATATATTTT.

Points on this clone: This CDR3 is also generated by other DNA sequences in the sample. The V gene is TRBV30, the J gene TRBJ2-5; possibly TRBD1 for D (6 bases). Between the trimmed V and J ends, which lost 4 bases and 3 bases, there was a span of 6 bases. Germline CDR1 and CDR2: GTSNPN and SVGIG (reference sequence). The CDR3 length is 11 residues. The CDR3 region is CAWTGEETQYF. The CDR3 DNA reads as TGTGCCTGGACAGGGGAAGAGACCCAGTACTTC.

This clone turned up a few times. V and J are TRBV6-5 and TRBJ2-3, with 11 bases lining up with TRBD2. After removal of 0 bases from V and 5 bases from J, the junction contained 4 bases not matched to a gene. CDR3 length: 16 amino acids. The germline V gene has CDR1 MNHEY and CDR2 SVGAGI. This chain's CDR3 is CASSYSPTSGGDTQYF. DNA of the CDR3: TGTGCCAGCAGTTACTCTCCCACTAGCGGGGGAGATACGCAGTATTTT.

This chain links TRBV10-1 with TRBJ2-7; TRBD2 matches 7 bases. With V trimmed by 4 bases and J by 4 bases, 7 bases remained unmatched. The germline V gene encodes CDR1 WNHNN and CDR2 SYGVQD (reference sequence). The CDR3 runs 14 residues. In DNA form, the CDR3 reads TGCGCCAGCAGTGCTGGACTAGTCTCGTACGAGCAGTACTTC. Translated, it gives CASSAGLVSYEQYF.

The V gene is TRBV20-1, the J gene TRBJ2-1, with D tentatively TRBD2 (5 bases). Per germline, CDR1 DFQATT and CDR2 SNEGSKA (reference sequence). The CDR3 is 10 residues long. Trimming removed 4 bases at V and 12 bases at J, with 10 bases between. CDR3: CSATRVVQFF. In DNA, the CDR3 is TGCAGTGCTACGCGGGTGGTGCAGTTCTTC.

J is TRBJ1-1 and V is TRBV30, with D hard to call. The CDR3 length is 14 residues. With 1 base removed from V and 5 bases from J, the gap between germline ends came to 14 bases. The germline V gene encodes CDR1 GTSNPN and CDR2 SVGIG (reference sequence). The CDR3 loop is CAWSGIRLGTEAFF. CDR3 coding DNA: TGTGCCTGGAGTGGGATTCGACTGGGGACTGAAGCTTTCTTT.

The chain recombines TRBV4-3 with TRBJ2-1; perhaps TRBD1 as D (6 bases). This CDR3 has 15 residues. Germline CDR1 and CDR2: LGHNA and YSLEER. With 0 bases removed from V and 13 bases from J, the gap between germline ends came to 19 bases. The CDR3 here is CASSQDRTVPLSQFF. The CDR3 DNA is TGCGCCAGCAGCCAAGATAGGACAGTCCCCCTCTCTCAGTTCTTC.

The CDR3 is CASSLEGGDTQYF. The DNA for the CDR3 is TGCGCCAGCAGCTTGGAAGGGGGAGATACGCAGTATTTT. This chain links TRBV5-1 with TRBJ2-3, with D perhaps TRBD1 (6 bases). The germline gives CDR1 SGHRS, CDR2 YFSETQ. V dropped 0 bases and J dropped 5 bases, with 7 bases sitting between them. The CDR3 consists of 13 residues. The full variable domain, in which reference TRBV5-1 and TRBJ2-3 provide the parts outside the CDR3, is KAGVTQTPRYLIKTRGQQVTLSCSPISGHRSVSWYQQTPGQGLQFLFEYFSETQRNKGNFPGRFSGRQFSNSRSEMNVSTLELGDSALYLCASSLEGGDTQYFGPGTRLTVL.

The rearrangement uses TRBV30 and TRBJ2-5; D is uncertain. There are 10 residues in the CDR3. The V gene lost 1 base and the J gene lost 6 bases, with 3 bases spanning the gap. Per the germline V gene, CDR1 is GTSNPN and CDR2 is SVGIG (reference sequence). The CDR3: CAWSAQTQYF. DNA of the CDR3: TGTGCCTGGAGTGCCCAGACCCAGTACTTC.

This clone came up a few times. This sequence joins TRBV29-1 and TRBJ2-1; D is uncertain. The CDR3 is made up of 15 amino acids. The germline V gene has CDR1 SQVTM and CDR2 ANQGSEA. The V gene lost 3 bases and the J gene lost 9 bases, with 21 bases spanning the gap. CDR3 amino acids: CSVDYPGIIKVEQFF. Here the CDR3 DNA reads TGCAGCGTTGACTACCCGGGCATTATTAAGGTTGAGCAGTTCTTC.

The rearrangement uses TRBV5-4 and TRBJ1-6, with D perhaps TRBD1 (6 bases). The CDR3 sequence is 15 residues long. The V end was cut by 0 bases, the J end by 7 bases, with 11 bases between. Per germline, CDR1 SGHNT and CDR2 YYREEE (reference sequence). The CDR3 DNA is TGTGCCAGCAGCTTGGAACAGGGCATGAATTCACCCCTCCACTTT. This gives the protein CASSLEQGMNSPLHF.

The V gene is TRBV5-1, the J gene TRBJ2-3, with D unresolved. Germline V CDR1 and CDR2: SGHRS, YFSETQ. V lost 1 base and J 2 bases, leaving 5 bases between the germline ends. This CDR3 contains 13 residues. DNA of the CDR3: TGCGCCAGCAGCTTGTTCATCACAGATACGCAGTATTTT. Its translation: CASSLFITDTQYF.

The chain uses TRBV4-1 and TRBJ2-3; no reliable D call. Germline V CDR1 and CDR2: MGHRA, YSYEKL. The CDR3 is made up of 13 amino acids. Deletions cut 1 base from V and 1 base from J, with 3 bases between. This CDR3 reads CASSQAGTDTQYF. The CDR3 DNA follows: TGCGCCAGCAGCCAAGCCGGCACAGATACGCAGTATTTT.